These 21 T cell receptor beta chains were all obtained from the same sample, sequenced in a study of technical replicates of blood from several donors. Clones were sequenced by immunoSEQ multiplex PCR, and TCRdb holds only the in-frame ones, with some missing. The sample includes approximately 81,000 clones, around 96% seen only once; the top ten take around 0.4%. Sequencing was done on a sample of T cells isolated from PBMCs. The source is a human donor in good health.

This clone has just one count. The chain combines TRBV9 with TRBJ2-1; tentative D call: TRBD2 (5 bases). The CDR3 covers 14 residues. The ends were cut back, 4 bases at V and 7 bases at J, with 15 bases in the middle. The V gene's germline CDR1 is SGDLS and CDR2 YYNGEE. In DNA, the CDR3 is TGTGCCAGCAGCTTAGCTTGGGAGTGGAATGAGCAGTTCTTC. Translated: CASSLAWEWNEQFF.

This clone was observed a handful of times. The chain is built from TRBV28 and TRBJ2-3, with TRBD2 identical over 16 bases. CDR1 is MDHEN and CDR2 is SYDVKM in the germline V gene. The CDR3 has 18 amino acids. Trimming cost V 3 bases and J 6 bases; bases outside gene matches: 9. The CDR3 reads CASSFASGLAGGGDTQYF. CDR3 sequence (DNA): TGTGCCAGCAGTTTCGCCTCGGGACTAGCGGGAGGGGGGGATACGCAGTATTTT.

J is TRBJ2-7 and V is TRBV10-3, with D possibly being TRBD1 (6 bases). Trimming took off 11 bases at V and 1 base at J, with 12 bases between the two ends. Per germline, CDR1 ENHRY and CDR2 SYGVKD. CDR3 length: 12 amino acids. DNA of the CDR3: TGTGCCGTACTGACAGGATCCTACGAGCAGTACTTC. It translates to CAVLTGSYEQYF.

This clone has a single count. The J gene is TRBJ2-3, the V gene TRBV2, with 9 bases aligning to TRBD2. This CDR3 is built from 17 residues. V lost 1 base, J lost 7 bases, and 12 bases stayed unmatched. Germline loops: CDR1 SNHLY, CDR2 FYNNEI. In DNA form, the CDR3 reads TGTGCCAGCAGTGAAGGCTTTAGCGGGAGTATTCTATATACGCAGTATTTT. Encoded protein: CASSEGFSGSILYTQYF.

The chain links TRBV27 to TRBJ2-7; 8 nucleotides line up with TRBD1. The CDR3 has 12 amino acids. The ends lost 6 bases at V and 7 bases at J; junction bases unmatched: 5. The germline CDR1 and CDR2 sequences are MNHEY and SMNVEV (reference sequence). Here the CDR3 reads CASRYRGREQYF. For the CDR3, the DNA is TGTGCCAGCAGATACAGGGGGAGGGAGCAGTACTTC.

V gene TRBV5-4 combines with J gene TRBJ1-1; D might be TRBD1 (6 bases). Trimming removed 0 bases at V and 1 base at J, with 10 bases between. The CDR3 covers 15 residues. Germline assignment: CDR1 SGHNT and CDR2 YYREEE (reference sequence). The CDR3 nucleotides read TGTGCCAGCAGCTTGGATCCAGGGGAGAACACTGAAGCTTTCTTT. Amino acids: CASSLDPGENTEAFF.

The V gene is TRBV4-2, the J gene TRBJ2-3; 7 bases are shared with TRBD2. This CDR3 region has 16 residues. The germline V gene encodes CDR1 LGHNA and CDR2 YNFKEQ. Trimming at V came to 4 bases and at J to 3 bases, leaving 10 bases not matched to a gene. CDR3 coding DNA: TGTGCCAGCAGCCCAGAGACTAGCAGGAAAACAGATACGCAGTATTTT. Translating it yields CASSPETSRKTDTQYF.

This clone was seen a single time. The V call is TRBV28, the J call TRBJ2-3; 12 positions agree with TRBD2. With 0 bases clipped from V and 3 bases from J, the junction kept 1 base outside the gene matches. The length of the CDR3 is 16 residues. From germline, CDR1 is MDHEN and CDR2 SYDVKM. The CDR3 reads CASSLWLAGGTDTQYF. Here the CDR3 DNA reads TGTGCCAGCAGTTTATGGCTAGCGGGAGGGACAGATACGCAGTATTTT.

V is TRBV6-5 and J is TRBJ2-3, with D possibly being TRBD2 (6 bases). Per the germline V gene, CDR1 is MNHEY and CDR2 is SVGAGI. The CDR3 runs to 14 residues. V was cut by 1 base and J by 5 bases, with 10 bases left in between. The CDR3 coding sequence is TGTGCCAGCAGTTACTGGTCGGGAGAAGATACGCAGTATTTT. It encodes CASSYWSGEDTQYF.

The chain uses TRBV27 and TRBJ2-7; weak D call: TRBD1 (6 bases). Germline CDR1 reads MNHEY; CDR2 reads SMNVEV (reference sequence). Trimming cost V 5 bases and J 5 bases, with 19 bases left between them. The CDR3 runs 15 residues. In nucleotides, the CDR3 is TGTGCCAGCAGTCCCGGGACATCCAGAGCGGACGAGCAGTACTTC. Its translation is CASSPGTSRADEQYF.

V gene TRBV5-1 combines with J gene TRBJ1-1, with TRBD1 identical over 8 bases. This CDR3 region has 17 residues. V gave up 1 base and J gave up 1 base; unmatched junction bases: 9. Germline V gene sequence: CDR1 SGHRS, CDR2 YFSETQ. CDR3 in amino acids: CASSLNPAQGGNTEAFF. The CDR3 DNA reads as TGCGCCAGCAGCTTGAACCCCGCACAGGGGGGGAACACTGAAGCTTTCTTT.

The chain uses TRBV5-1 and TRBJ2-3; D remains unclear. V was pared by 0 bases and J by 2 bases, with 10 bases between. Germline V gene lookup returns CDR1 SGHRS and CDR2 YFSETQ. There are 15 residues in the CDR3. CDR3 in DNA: TGCGCCAGCAGCTTGGTAATTGGAGACACAGATACGCAGTATTTT. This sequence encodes CASSLVIGDTDTQYF.

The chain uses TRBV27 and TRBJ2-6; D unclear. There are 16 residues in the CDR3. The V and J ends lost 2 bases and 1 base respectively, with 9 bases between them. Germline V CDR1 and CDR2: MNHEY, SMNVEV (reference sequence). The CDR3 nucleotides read TGTGCCAGCAGTTTAGGCAAGAGGTCTGGGGCCAACGTCCTGACTTTC. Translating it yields CASSLGKRSGANVLTF.

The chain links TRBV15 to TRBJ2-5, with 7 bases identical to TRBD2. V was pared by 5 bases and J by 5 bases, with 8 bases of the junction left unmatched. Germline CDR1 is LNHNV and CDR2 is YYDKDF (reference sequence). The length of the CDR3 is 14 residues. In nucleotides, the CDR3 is TGTGCCACCAGCTCTCCGGGGGGAGGGGAGACCCAGTACTTC. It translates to CATSSPGGGETQYF.

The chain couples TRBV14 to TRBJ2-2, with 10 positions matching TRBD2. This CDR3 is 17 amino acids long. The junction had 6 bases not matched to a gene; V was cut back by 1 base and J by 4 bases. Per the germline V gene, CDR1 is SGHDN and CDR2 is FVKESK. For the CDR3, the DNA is TGTGCCAGCAGCCAAGTTTGGGGACTAGCGCGCACCGGGGAGCTGTTTTTT. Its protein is CASSQVWGLARTGELFF.

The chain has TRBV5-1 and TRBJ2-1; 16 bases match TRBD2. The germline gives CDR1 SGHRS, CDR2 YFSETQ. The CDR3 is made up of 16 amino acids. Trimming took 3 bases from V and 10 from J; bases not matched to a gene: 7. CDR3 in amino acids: CASSWGLAGGPGEQFF. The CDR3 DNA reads TGCGCCAGCAGCTGGGGACTAGCGGGAGGGCCGGGGGAGCAGTTCTTC.

CDR3 loop: CASSLDSTNTGELFF. The CDR3 DNA reads TGTGCCAGCAGCTTGGACTCAACTAACACCGGGGAGCTGTTTTTT. V gene TRBV5-4 combines with J gene TRBJ2-2; D is undetermined. V was trimmed by 0 bases and J by 2 bases, leaving 8 bases between them. This CDR3 is built from 15 residues. The germline CDR1 and CDR2 sequences are SGHNT and YYREEE (reference sequence).

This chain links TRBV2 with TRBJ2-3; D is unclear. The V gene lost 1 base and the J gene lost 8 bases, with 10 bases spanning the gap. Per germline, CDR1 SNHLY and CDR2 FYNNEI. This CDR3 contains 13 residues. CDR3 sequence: CASSEGTPGTQYF. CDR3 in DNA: TGTGCCAGCAGTGAAGGTACCCCAGGTACGCAGTATTTT.

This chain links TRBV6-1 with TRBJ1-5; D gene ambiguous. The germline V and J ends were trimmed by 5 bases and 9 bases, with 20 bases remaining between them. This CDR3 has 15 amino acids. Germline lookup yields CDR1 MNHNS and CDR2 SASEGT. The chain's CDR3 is CASSLREGPTRPQHF. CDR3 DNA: TGTGCCAGCAGTCTTCGGGAGGGCCCGACGAGGCCCCAGCATTTT.

This chain's CDR3 is CASSGGWEGVLAVAKNIQYF. CDR3 DNA sequence: TGTGCCAGCAGTGGCGGCTGGGAGGGAGTTTTGGCTGTAGCCAAAAACATTCAGTACTTC. V gene TRBV2 combines with J gene TRBJ2-4, with TRBD2 identical over 7 bases. J was trimmed by 0 bases and V by 4 bases; bases with no gene match: 18. The CDR3 totals 20 residues. Per the germline V gene, CDR1 is SNHLY and CDR2 is FYNNEI.

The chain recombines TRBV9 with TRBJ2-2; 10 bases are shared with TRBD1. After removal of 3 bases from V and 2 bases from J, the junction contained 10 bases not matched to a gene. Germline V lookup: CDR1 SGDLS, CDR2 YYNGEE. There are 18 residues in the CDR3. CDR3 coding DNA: TGTGCCAGCAGCGACAATGCGGGACAGGGGTCAAACACCGGGGAGCTGTTTTTT. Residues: CASSDNAGQGSNTGELFF.